This entry lists 2 T cell receptor beta chains sequenced from one sample in a study of blood T cell repertoires in COVID-19. Generated by immunoSEQ multiplex PCR, the TCRdb table keeps only in-frame clones and is missing some. This sample has approximately 300,000 clones; less than 85% occur once, and the top ten carry under 2%. What was sequenced was PBMCs or T cells enriched from blood (not recorded which). All receptors derive from a woman aged 25 to 39 who had been exposed to COVID-19.

The V and J genes are TRBV4-3 and TRBJ2-5, with D perhaps matching TRBD1 (6 bases). Germline assignment: CDR1 LGHNA and CDR2 YSLEER. The ends were cut back, 0 bases at V and 5 bases at J, with 13 bases in the middle. The CDR3 is made up of 15 amino acids. The CDR3 region is CASSQEQGSWETQYF. The DNA for the CDR3 is TGCGCCAGCAGCCAAGAACAGGGATCGTGGGAGACCCAGTACTTC.

V is TRBV29-1 and J is TRBJ2-2, with D possibly TRBD2 on 6 matching bases. Germline V gene data show CDR1 as SQVTM and CDR2 as ANQGSEA. V gave up 5 bases and J gave up 0 bases, with 10 bases separating them. The CDR3 has 14 residues. The CDR3 sequence: CSVLAAANTGELFF. Written as DNA, the CDR3 is TGCAGCGTTTTAGCGGCTGCGAACACCGGGGAGCTGTTTTTT.